Listed here are 21 T cell receptor beta chains from one sample, sequenced in a study of memory CD4+ T cells and cytomegalovirus serostatus. The sort gate was single viable CD3+CD4+CD8-CD45RO+ cells for memory CD4+ T cells. Here immunoSEQ multiplex PCR was the method, and the copy in TCRdb shows in-frame clones only, minus some. The sample lists roughly 67,000 clones, about 75% seen once, with about 4.8% in the top ten. Specimen: memory CD4+ T cells from blood. These receptors were collected from an adult in good health and CMV-seropositive.

This rearrangement joins TRBV6-1 to TRBJ2-5; no reliable D call. The CDR3 contains 12 residues. Trimming stripped 3 bases from V and 0 bases from J, with 2 bases between. The germline V gene has CDR1 MNHNS and CDR2 SASEGT. CDR3 in amino acids: CASSEDQETQYF. Written as DNA, the CDR3 is TGTGCCAGCAGTGAGGACCAAGAGACCCAGTACTTC.

This clone was seen a single time. Within the sample, other DNA sequences also encode this same CDR3. The chain uses TRBV28 and TRBJ2-1; possibly TRBD2 for D (6 bases). This CDR3 has 14 amino acids. V dropped 6 bases and J dropped 9 bases, with 18 bases sitting between them. Germline lookup yields CDR1 MDHEN and CDR2 SYDVKM. The DNA for the CDR3 is TGTGCCAGCAGGCCCTCTGGGCGGGGAAGTGAGCAGTTCTTC. Its protein product is CASRPSGRGSEQFF.

A few counts support this clone. The V and J genes are TRBV28 and TRBJ1-5; D is unclear. The CDR3 is 12 residues long. Germline V gene data show CDR1 as MDHEN and CDR2 as SYDVKM. The V end lost 8 bases, the J end lost 5 bases, and 10 bases lay between the germline ends. CDR3 protein: CASQVTHQPQHF. CDR3 bases: TGTGCCAGCCAAGTAACACATCAGCCCCAGCATTTT.

The chain couples TRBV6-1 to TRBJ2-7; 7 nucleotides line up with TRBD1. V lost 3 bases, J lost 5 bases, and 10 bases stayed unmatched. Germline-derived CDR1 and CDR2 are MNHNS and SASEGT. The CDR3 extends over 15 amino acids. This chain's CDR3 is CASSDFDRASNEQYF. The CDR3 DNA sequence: TGTGCCAGCAGTGATTTCGACAGGGCGTCCAACGAGCAGTACTTC.

The chain is built from TRBV2 and TRBJ2-5; the D gene could be TRBD1 or TRBD2 (6 bases each). Trimming removed 5 bases at V and 5 bases at J, with 15 bases between. CDR1 is SNHLY, CDR2 FYNNEI, per germline. The CDR3 length is 14 residues. CDR3 protein: CASSSPGAVETQYF. The CDR3, as DNA: TGTGCCAGCAGTAGCCCGGGGGCCGTTGAGACCCAGTACTTC.

The rearrangement uses TRBV28 and TRBJ1-5, with TRBD1 identical over 9 bases. Germline V gene data show CDR1 as MDHEN and CDR2 as SYDVKM. V lost 5 bases to trimming and J lost 2 bases; unmatched junction nucleotides: 13. The CDR3 is made up of 18 amino acids. This CDR3 is CASSPSTGGIAGNQPQHF. The CDR3 DNA follows: TGTGCCAGCAGTCCATCGACAGGGGGAATAGCAGGCAATCAGCCCCAGCATTTT.

The chain recombines TRBV11-2 with TRBJ1-5, with TRBD1 as a possible D gene (5 bases). The germline V gene has CDR1 SGHAT and CDR2 FQNNGV. The CDR3 spans 16 residues. Deletions cut 5 bases from V and 7 bases from J, with 21 bases between. The CDR3 DNA follows: TGTGCCAGCAGCCTACATCCGGGGGGGTTGGGACAGCCCCAGCATTTT. Translation: CASSLHPGGLGQPQHF.

J is TRBJ2-2 and V is TRBV5-4; D ambiguous. This CDR3 comprises 15 residues. V lost 3 bases and J 0 bases, leaving 9 bases between the germline ends. Germline CDR1 and CDR2: SGHNT and YYREEE (reference sequence). CDR3 DNA: TGTGCCAGCAGCTCACAGCCCGCGAACACCGGGGAGCTGTTTTTT. Translated, it gives CASSSQPANTGELFF.

This clone was counted between two and nine times. The rearrangement links TRBV11-2 to TRBJ2-1, with a tentative D call TRBD1 (6 bases). This CDR3 comprises 15 residues. The V end was cut by 1 base, the J end by 5 bases, with 12 bases between. Germline-derived CDR1 and CDR2 are SGHAT and FQNNGV. CDR3 region: CASSLGGPSDNEQFF. The CDR3 DNA sequence: TGTGCCAGCAGCTTAGGGGGGCCCTCGGACAATGAGCAGTTCTTC.

The gene calls are TRBV30 and TRBJ2-5; maybe TRBD1 (6 bases). CDR1 GTSNPN and CDR2 SVGIG come from the germline V gene (reference sequence). V was clipped by 0 bases and J by 5 bases, with 10 bases between them. The CDR3 runs 13 residues. Here the CDR3 DNA reads TGTGCCTGGAGTGTTACAGGGATGGAGACCCAGTACTTC. Its translation is CAWSVTGMETQYF.

The chain carries TRBV14 and TRBJ1-3, with a tentative D call TRBD1 (6 bases). V lost 1 base, J lost 2 bases, and 15 bases lay in between. The CDR3 spans 17 residues. From germline, CDR1 is SGHDN and CDR2 FVKESK. In DNA form, the CDR3 reads TGTGCCAGCAGCCAAGGTGGGGGGGCGCCGACTGGAAACACCATATATTTT. It translates to CASSQGGGAPTGNTIYF.

This clone showed up just a few times. This chain links TRBV5-1 with TRBJ1-1, with TRBD1 matching over 7 bases. V dropped 4 bases and J dropped 4; count of bases not matched to a gene: 10. Looked up from germline, CDR1 is SGHRS and CDR2 is YFSETQ. This CDR3 is 15 amino acids long. CDR3 nucleotides: TGCGCCAGCAGCCCGCGACAGGGACGGAGCACTGAAGCTTTCTTT. Translating gives CASSPRQGRSTEAFF.

The chain uses TRBV5-4 and TRBJ2-5; 8 positions agree with TRBD1. Germline V gives CDR1 SGHNT, CDR2 YYREEE (reference sequence). V lost 2 bases, J lost 5 bases, and 11 bases stayed unmatched. CDR3 length: 16 residues. The CDR3 DNA is TGTGCCAGCAGCTTAGACTCGACAGGGGCAACGGAGACCCAGTACTTC. It specifies CASSLDSTGATETQYF.

V usage is TRBV28 and J usage is TRBJ1-5; D gene unclear. This CDR3 is built from 12 residues. V was clipped by 7 bases and J by 6 bases, with 10 bases between them. From germline, CDR1 is MDHEN and CDR2 SYDVKM. CDR3 in amino acids: CASNVTPQPQHF. CDR3 coding DNA: TGTGCCAGCAACGTAACCCCTCAGCCCCAGCATTTT.

This sequence joins TRBV11-3 and TRBJ2-1; 8 bases line up with TRBD1. In germline, CDR1 is SGHNT, CDR2 YENEEA. This CDR3 is 16 amino acids long. V was clipped by 0 bases and J by 10 bases; unmatched bases: 11. DNA for the CDR3: TGTGCCAGCAGCTTAGAGGGGACAGGACCGCAAGGGGAGCAGTTCTTC. Translation gives CASSLEGTGPQGEQFF.

This clone turned up a few times. The V and J genes are TRBV5-6 and TRBJ1-1; 8 nucleotides match TRBD1. After removal of 2 bases from V and 8 bases from J, the junction contained 14 bases not matched to a gene. This CDR3 spans 16 amino acids. Per the germline V gene, CDR1 is SGHDT and CDR2 is YYEEEE. CDR3 loop: CASSFRQGPGGGEAFF. The CDR3 DNA reads as TGTGCCAGCAGCTTCAGACAGGGGCCCGGAGGGGGAGAAGCTTTCTTT.

The chain links TRBV15 to TRBJ1-3; D unresolved. The CDR3 loop spans 14 amino acids. Germline-derived CDR1 and CDR2 are LNHNV and YYDKDF (reference sequence). Trimming stripped 3 bases from V and 5 bases from J, with 11 bases between. The CDR3 here is CATSSDRSRNTIYF. The CDR3 bases are TGTGCCACCAGCAGTGATCGTAGTAGAAACACCATATATTTT.

The chain is built from TRBV28 and TRBJ1-2; 10 positions agree with TRBD1. This CDR3 has 14 residues. Germline CDR1 and CDR2: MDHEN and SYDVKM. Losses at the gene ends were 6 bases for V and 0 bases for J; bases not matched to a gene: 1. The CDR3 spells CASRGQGANYGYTF. CDR3 in DNA: TGTGCCAGCAGAGGACAGGGGGCTAACTATGGCTACACCTTC.

This chain connects TRBV29-1 to TRBJ1-2, with a weak D call TRBD1 (6 bases). The CDR3 covers 13 residues. Looked up from germline, CDR1 is SQVTM and CDR2 is ANQGSEA. The V gene lost 7 bases and the J gene lost 4 bases, with 16 bases spanning the gap. The CDR3 DNA reads TGCAGCGGCCTACAGGGTTTTGGCTATGGCTACACCTTC. Its protein is CSGLQGFGYGYTF.

The J gene is TRBJ1-5, the V gene TRBV7-6, with D possibly being TRBD1 (5 bases). The length of the CDR3 is 12 residues. Germline-derived CDR1 and CDR2 are SGHVS and FNYEAQ. Deletions cut 11 bases from V and 2 bases from J, with 10 bases between. The CDR3 coding sequence is TGTGCCCTTGGCAGGGGCAATCAGCCCCAGCATTTT. It codes for CALGRGNQPQHF. Filled out from reference TRBV7-6 and TRBJ1-5, the complete variable domain reads GAGVSQSPRYKVTKRGQDVALRCDPISGHVSLYWYRQALGQGPEFLTYFNYEAQQDKSGLPNDRFSAERPEGSISTLTIQRTEQRDSAMYRCALGRGNQPQHFGDGTRLSIL.

The chain has TRBV6-6 and TRBJ2-4, with 7 bases lining up with TRBD2. V lost 2 bases, J lost 6 bases, and 7 bases stayed unmatched. The CDR3 is made up of 15 amino acids. Germline V gives CDR1 MNHNY, CDR2 SVGAGI (reference sequence). CDR3 nucleotides: TGTGCCAGCAGTTACGCGGGGGTAGCGGGAAACATTCAGTACTTC. The encoded protein is CASSYAGVAGNIQYF.